The 17 T cell receptor beta chains below come from one sample, sequenced in a study of T cells expressing NK-cell markers. TCRdb reprocessed the 5' RACE reads; each CDR3 protein has one entry and no DNA is given. Seen in this sample are approximately 440,000 distinct CDR3 sequences; the ten most common clones hold roughly 1.4%. The material sequenced was blood T cells: a sorted CD56 or NKG2C T cell subset, CD4+ or CD8+ T cells, or bulk PBMC T cells (not recorded which). These receptors originate from a woman aged 50 to 65 in good health.

The chain couples TRBV7-9 to TRBJ1-1. In germline, CDR1 is SEHNR, CDR2 FQNEAQ (reference sequence). The length of the CDR3 is 14 residues. CDR3 loop: CASSLTGQPTEAFF.

V gene TRBV11-3 combines with J gene TRBJ1-1. CDR1 is SGHNT and CDR2 is YENEEA in the germline V gene. The CDR3 is made up of 14 amino acids. This chain's CDR3 is CASSFSDGNTEAFF. Looking up the rest from reference TRBV11-3 and TRBJ1-1 gives the full variable domain: EAGVVQSPRYKIIEKKQPVAFWCNPISGHNTLYWYLQNLGQGPELLIRYENEEAVDDSQLPKDRFSAERLKGVDSTLKIQPAELGDSAVYLCASSFSDGNTEAFFGQGTRLTVV.

J is TRBJ1-1 and V is TRBV5-6. There are 16 residues in the CDR3. CDR1 SGHDT and CDR2 YYEEEE come from the germline V gene. The CDR3 reads CASSLAGTTLNTEAFF.

V usage is TRBV10-1 and J usage is TRBJ2-5; checking the TCRdb D call of TRBD2 is not possible without DNA. CDR3 size: 15 residues. The germline V gene has CDR1 WNHNN and CDR2 SYGVQD (reference sequence). CDR3 loop: CASSETTRAGETQYF.

The chain combines TRBV5-1 with TRBJ1-5. This CDR3 is 16 amino acids long. Germline values: CDR1 SGHRS, CDR2 YFSETQ. CDR3 sequence: CASSLGSGNSNQPQHF.

This chain links TRBV12-3 or TRBV12-4 with TRBJ1-6. The CDR3 extends over 13 amino acids. The CDR3 reads CASSLAGSSPLHF.

This chain connects TRBV12-5 to TRBJ2-2; TCRdb's D gene call, TRBD2, goes unchecked for lack of DNA. The CDR3 totals 16 residues. Germline-derived CDR1 and CDR2 are LGHNT and FRNRAP. CDR3 amino acids: CASGDIAGGYTGELFF.

V is TRBV7-9 and J is TRBJ2-1; without DNA, the TCRdb call of TRBD2 cannot be checked. The CDR3 extends over 14 amino acids. The germline V gene encodes CDR1 SEHNR and CDR2 FQNEAQ (reference sequence). This CDR3 reads CASSLGPSGREQFF.

The genes are TRBV7-2 and TRBJ2-1; absent DNA, TCRdb's TRBD2 call cannot be checked. The CDR3 runs to 16 residues. Germline V lookup: CDR1 SGHTA, CDR2 FQGNSA. CDR3 sequence reads: CASSLHRLAGGNEQFF. Full variable domain (remainder filled in from reference TRBV7-2 and TRBJ2-1): GAGVSQSPSNKVTEKGKDVELRCDPISGHTALYWYRQSLGQGLEFLIYFQGNSAPDKSGLPSDRFSAERTGGSVSTLTIQRTQQEDSAVYLCASSLHRLAGGNEQFFGPGTRLTVL.

J is TRBJ1-5 and V is TRBV27; no DNA is available, so the TRBD1 call from TCRdb remains unchecked. Germline loops: CDR1 MNHEY, CDR2 SMNVEV (reference sequence). This CDR3 region has 16 residues. The CDR3 here is CASSLYRGNGNQPQHF.

The chain recombines TRBV19 with TRBJ1-1; TCRdb's D call of TRBD1 is untestable without DNA. The CDR3 has 16 residues. Germline loops: CDR1 LNHDA, CDR2 SQIVND (reference sequence). The chain's CDR3 is CASSMPRGYKGTEAFF.

This rearrangement joins TRBV5-6 to TRBJ2-4. Germline lookup yields CDR1 SGHDT and CDR2 YYEEEE. The CDR3 covers 14 residues. CDR3 sequence reads: CASSFGIAAGFVYF.

V is TRBV10-2 and J is TRBJ2-1; there is no DNA to check the TCRdb D call of TRBD2. The CDR3 is 16 residues long. From germline, CDR1 is WSHSY and CDR2 SAAADI. The CDR3 protein is CASSELAGLSYNEQFF.

V and J are TRBV5-1 and TRBJ2-5. In germline, CDR1 is SGHRS, CDR2 YFSETQ. This CDR3 is 14 amino acids long. CDR3 loop: CASSFRTNKETQYF. The entire variable domain, with the rest obtained from reference TRBV5-1 and TRBJ2-5, is as follows: KAGVTQTPRYLIKTRGQQVTLSCSPISGHRSVSWYQQTPGQGLQFLFEYFSETQRNKGNFPGRFSGRQFSNSRSEMNVSTLELGDSALYLCASSFRTNKETQYFGPGTRLLVL.

V and J are TRBV10-3 and TRBJ2-2. This CDR3 contains 16 residues. Germline V gene data show CDR1 as ENHRY and CDR2 as SYGVKD. The CDR3: CAISEFTGWNTGELFF.

The genes are TRBV6-6 and TRBJ2-3; lacking DNA, the TRBD2 call made by TCRdb goes unchecked. Germline assignment: CDR1 MNHNY and CDR2 SVGAGI (reference sequence). The CDR3 contains 15 residues. The CDR3 region is CASNFLAGFTDTQYF.

CDR3 in amino acids: CASSLAGGDNRQFF. The V gene is TRBV5-1, the J gene TRBJ2-1. The CDR3 contains 14 residues. Germline V gives CDR1 SGHRS, CDR2 YFSETQ.